The text below deals with one T cell receptor (beta chain). Its antigen is still unknown. Amplification of TCR beta CDR3 regions was performed using RNA transcripts as template. When the TCR CDR3 underwent first-round RT-PCR, the HTBI primer set was used. TCRdb called the multiplex PCR reads again in MiXCR, with one record for every CDR3 protein. The sample lists approximately 600,000 distinct CDR3 sequences, 15% to 20% seen once, with around 4% in the top ten. Germline V gives CDR1 DFQATT, CDR2 SNEGSKA (reference sequence). This CDR3 is 13 amino acids long. V dropped 0 bases and J dropped 9 bases, with 12 bases sitting between them. This entry belongs to a study of T cells in Graves' hyperthyroidism and ophthalmopathy. The study's findings and limits: Model-based prediction identified ophthalmopathy a median around 6.7 months prior to its onset.

Sequenced: blood. The chain joins TRBV20-1 to TRBJ1-5; perhaps TRBD1 as D (5 bases). This TCR derives from a woman younger than 45 with Graves' hyperthyroidism. CDR3 DNA: TGCAGTGCTAGAGACGGGACCGGGGGGCCCCAGCATTTT. It is translated as CSARDGTGGPQHF.